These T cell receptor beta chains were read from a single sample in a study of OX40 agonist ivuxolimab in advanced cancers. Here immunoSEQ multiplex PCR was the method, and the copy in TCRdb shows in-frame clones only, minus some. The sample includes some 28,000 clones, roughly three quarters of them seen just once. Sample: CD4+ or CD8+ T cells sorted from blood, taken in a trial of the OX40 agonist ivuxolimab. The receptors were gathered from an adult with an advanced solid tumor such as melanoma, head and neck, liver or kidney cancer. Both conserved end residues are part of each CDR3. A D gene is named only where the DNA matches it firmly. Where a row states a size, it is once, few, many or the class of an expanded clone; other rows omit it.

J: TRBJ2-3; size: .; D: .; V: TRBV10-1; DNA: TGCGCCAGCAGTGAGTCGGGGCAAGATACGCAGTATTTT; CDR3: CASSESGQDTQYF
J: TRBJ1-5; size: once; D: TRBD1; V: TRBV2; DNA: TGTGCCAGCAGCTACCGGGGGACAGGGGGCAATCAGCCCCAGCATTTT; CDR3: CASSYRGTGGNQPQHF
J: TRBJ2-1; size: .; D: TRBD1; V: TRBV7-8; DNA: TGTGCCAGCAGCTTATTTGGGGCGGGGACAGGGAATGAGCAGTTCTTC; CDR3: CASSLFGAGTGNEQFF
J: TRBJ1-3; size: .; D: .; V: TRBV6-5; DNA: TGTGCCACCCGAGGAGGGAAGAACACCATATATTTT; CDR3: CATRGGKNTIYF
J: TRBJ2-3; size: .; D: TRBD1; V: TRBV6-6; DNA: TGTGCCAGCAGTTACGGACAGGGGGCAGATACGCAGTATTTT; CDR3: CASSYGQGADTQYF
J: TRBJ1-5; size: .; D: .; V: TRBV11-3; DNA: TGTGCCAGCAGCTTACCCACTTACACCGGGTACTCCCAGCATTTT; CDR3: CASSLPTYTGYSQHF
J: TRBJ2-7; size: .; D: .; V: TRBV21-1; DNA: TGTGCCAGCAGCTCCGGGACAGGGCTCTACGAGCAGTACTTC; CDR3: CASSSGTGLYEQYF
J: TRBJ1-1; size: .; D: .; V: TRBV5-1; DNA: TGCGCCAGCAGCTTGGAAGAGTGGGACCCTGAAGCTTTCTTT; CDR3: CASSLEEWDPEAFF
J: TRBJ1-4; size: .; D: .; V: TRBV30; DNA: TGTGCCTGGAAGAGACAGCAAAATGAAAAACTGTTTTTT; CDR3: CAWKRQQNEKLFF
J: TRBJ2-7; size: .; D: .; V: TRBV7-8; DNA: TGTGCCAGCAGCTTAGCGTTCGGTGAATGGTTCTACGAGCAGTACTTC; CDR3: CASSLAFGEWFYEQYF
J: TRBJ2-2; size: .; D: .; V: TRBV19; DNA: TGTGCCAGTAGATCAGGCGGCCCGAACACCGGGGAGCTGTTTTTT; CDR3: CASRSGGPNTGELFF
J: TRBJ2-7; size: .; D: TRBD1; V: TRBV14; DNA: TGTGCCAGCAGCCTAAAATTCGGACAGGGGAGCAACGAGCAGTACTTC; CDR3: CASSLKFGQGSNEQYF
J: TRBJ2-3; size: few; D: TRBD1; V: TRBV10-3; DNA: TGTGCCACCCGCCCGGGACAGGGCACAGATACGCAGTATTTT; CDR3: CATRPGQGTDTQYF
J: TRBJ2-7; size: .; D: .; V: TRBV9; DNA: TGTGCCAGCAGCGTAAACCCTTCCTACGAGCAGTACTTC; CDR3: CASSVNPSYEQYF
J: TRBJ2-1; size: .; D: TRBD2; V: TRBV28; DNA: TGTGCCAGCAGTTTGTCAGCGGGGGGGCCAGAAGAGCAGTTCTTC; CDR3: CASSLSAGGPEEQFF
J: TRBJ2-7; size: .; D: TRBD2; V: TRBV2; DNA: TGTGCCAGCACTAGCGGGGCCTACGAGCAGTACTTC; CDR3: CASTSGAYEQYF
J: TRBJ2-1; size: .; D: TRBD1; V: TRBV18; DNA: TGTGCCAGCTCACTTACAGGGGTCGCCTACAATGAGCAGTTCTTC; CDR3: CASSLTGVAYNEQFF
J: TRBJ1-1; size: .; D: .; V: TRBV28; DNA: TGTGCCAGCAGAAACCGGGGACACCTCATGAACACTGAAGCTTTCTTT; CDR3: CASRNRGHLMNTEAFF
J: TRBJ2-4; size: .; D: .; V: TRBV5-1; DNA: TGCGCCAGCAGCTTAGTGGAAGCCAAAAACATTCAGTACTTC; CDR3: CASSLVEAKNIQYF
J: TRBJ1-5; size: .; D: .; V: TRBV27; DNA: TGTGCCAGCAGTTTATCAGGGTTGAGTCAGCCCCAGCATTTT; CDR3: CASSLSGLSQPQHF
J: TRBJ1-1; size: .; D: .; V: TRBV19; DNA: TGTGCCAGTAGTATAGTCACTTCGGGTGGCGAAGCTTTCTTT; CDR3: CASSIVTSGGEAFF
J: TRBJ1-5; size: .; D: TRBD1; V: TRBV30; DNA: TGTGCCTGGAGCGACAGGGCGATCACTCCCCAGCATTTT; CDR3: CAWSDRAITPQHF
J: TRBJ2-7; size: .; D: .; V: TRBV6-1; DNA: TGTGCCAGCAGCCAAGGGCAGAGTACCTACGAGCAGTACTTC; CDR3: CASSQGQSTYEQYF
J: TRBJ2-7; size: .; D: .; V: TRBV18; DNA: TGTGCCAGCTCACCAGTATTCCCCCGGCAGGGCTTTACCTACGAGCAGTACTTC; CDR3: CASSPVFPRQGFTYEQYF
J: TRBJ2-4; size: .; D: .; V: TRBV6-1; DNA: TGTGCCAGCAGTGAAGCCCTCCGGGATTCGAAACTAGCCAAAAACATTCAGTACTTC; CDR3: CASSEALRDSKLAKNIQYF
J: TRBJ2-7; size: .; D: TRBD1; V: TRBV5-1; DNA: TGCGCCAGCAGCTTGGATGGGGACAGGGGCCACGAGCAGTACTTC; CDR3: CASSLDGDRGHEQYF
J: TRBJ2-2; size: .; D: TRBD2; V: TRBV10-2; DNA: TGCGCCAGCAGTGATCGCGGGGGGGCCGGGGAGCTGTTTTTT; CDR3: CASSDRGGAGELFF
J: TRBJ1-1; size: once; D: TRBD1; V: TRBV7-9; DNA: TGTGCCAGCAGCTTAGAAGACAGGGTCGCTTTCTTT; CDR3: CASSLEDRVAFF
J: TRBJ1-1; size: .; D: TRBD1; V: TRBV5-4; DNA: TGTGCCAGCAGCCCTCCGGACAGGGGGGACACTGAAGCTTTCTTT; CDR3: CASSPPDRGDTEAFF
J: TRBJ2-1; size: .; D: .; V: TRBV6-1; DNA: TGTGCCAGCCAAAAAGGGGGATCTGCTTACAATGAGCAGTTCTTC; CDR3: CASQKGGSAYNEQFF
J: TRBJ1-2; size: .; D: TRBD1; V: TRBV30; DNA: TGTGCCTGGAGTGTACCCGGGACAGGGGGTGGCTACACCTTC; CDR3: CAWSVPGTGGGYTF
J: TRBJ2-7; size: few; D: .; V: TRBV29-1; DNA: TGCAGCGTTGGGGGTTACGAGCAGTACTTC; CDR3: CSVGGYEQYF
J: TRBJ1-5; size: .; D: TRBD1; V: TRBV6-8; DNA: TGTGCCAGCAGAGCGGGACAGGGTCATAGCAATCAGCCCCAGCATTTT; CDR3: CASRAGQGHSNQPQHF
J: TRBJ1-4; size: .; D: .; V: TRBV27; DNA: TGTGCCAGCAGTTTATTGGGGGGAACGAATGAAAAACTGTTTTTT; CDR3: CASSLLGGTNEKLFF
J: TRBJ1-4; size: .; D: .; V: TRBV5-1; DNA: TGCGCCAGCAGCTTGGAAGGCACAGGGAACGAAAAACTGTTTTTT; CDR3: CASSLEGTGNEKLFF
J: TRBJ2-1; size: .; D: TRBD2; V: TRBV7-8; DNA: TGTGCCAGCAGCTTAGGTGCGGGGGGGTCAAATGAGCAGTTCTTC; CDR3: CASSLGAGGSNEQFF
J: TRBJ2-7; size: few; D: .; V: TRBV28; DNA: TGTGCCAGCAGTCAAAAAGACGAGCAGTACTTC; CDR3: CASSQKDEQYF
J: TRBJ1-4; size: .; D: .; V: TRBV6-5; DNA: TGTGCCAGCAGTTACTCTCGAGGGGCTAATGAAAAACTGTTTTTT; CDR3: CASSYSRGANEKLFF
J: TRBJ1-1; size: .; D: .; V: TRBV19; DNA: TGTGCCAGTATCCTAAGGGAGGGGATTCCAACTGAAGCTTTCTTT; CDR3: CASILREGIPTEAFF
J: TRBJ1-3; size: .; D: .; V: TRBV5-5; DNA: TGTGCCAGCAGGTTCGTTCCTCTTGGAAACACCATATATTTT; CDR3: CASRFVPLGNTIYF
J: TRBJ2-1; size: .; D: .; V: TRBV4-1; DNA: TGCGCCAGCAGCCAAGAAGCGGCGGGGGCCAATGAGCAGTTCTTC; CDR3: CASSQEAAGANEQFF
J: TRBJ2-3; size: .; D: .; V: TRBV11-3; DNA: TGTGCCAGCAGCTTAGGTCGAAGCACAGATACGCAGTATTTT; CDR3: CASSLGRSTDTQYF
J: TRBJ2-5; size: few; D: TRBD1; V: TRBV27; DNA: TGTGCCAGCAGGGGACAGGACGAAGAGACCCAGTACTTC; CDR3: CASRGQDEETQYF
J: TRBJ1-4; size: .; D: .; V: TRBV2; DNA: TGTGCCAGCAGTGGAGCGGGGTTGAATGAAAAACTGTTTTTT; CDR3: CASSGAGLNEKLFF
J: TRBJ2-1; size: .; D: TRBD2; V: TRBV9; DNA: TGTGCCAGCAGCCCGGGACTAGCGGGGGGCTGGAATGAGCAGTTCTTC; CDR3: CASSPGLAGGWNEQFF